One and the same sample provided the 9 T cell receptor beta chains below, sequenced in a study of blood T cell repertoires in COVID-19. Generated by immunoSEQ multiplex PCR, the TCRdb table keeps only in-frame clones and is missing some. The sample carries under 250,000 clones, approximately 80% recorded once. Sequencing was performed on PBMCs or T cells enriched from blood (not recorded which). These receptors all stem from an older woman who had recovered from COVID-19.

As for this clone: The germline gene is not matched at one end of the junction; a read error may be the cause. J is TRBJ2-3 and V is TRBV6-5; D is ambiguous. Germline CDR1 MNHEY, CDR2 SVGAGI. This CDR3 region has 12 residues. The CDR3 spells CASSLVTDTQYF. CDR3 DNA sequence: TGTGCCAGTAGTTTAGTCACAGATACGCAGTATTTT.

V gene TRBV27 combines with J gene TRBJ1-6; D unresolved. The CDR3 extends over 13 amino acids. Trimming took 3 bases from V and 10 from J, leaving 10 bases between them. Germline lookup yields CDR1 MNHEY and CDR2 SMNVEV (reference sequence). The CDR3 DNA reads TGTGCCAGCAGTTTTATGGTGGAGTCACCCCTCCACTTT. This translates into CASSFMVESPLHF.

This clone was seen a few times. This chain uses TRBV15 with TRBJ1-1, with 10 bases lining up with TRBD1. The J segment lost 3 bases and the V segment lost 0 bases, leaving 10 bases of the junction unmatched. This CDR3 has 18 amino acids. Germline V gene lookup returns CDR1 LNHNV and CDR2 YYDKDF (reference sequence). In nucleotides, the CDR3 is TGTGCCACCAGCAGAGAGGACAGGGGGTGGGTTGGGCACACTGAAGCTTTCTTT. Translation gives CATSREDRGWVGHTEAFF. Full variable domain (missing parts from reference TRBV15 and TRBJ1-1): DAMVIQNPRYQVTQFGKPVTLSCSQTLNHNVMYWYQQKSSQAPKLLFHYYDKDFNNEADTPDNFQSRRPNTSFCFLDIRSPGLGDTAMYLCATSREDRGWVGHTEAFFGQGTRLTVV.

The CDR3 DNA is TGTGCCAGCACGACTAGCAGAGATTACGAGCAGTACTTC. It codes for CASTTSRDYEQYF. The chain links TRBV6-6 to TRBJ2-7, with 7 bases identical to TRBD2. CDR1 MNHNY and CDR2 SVGAGI come from the germline V gene (reference sequence). The CDR3 has 13 amino acids. J was trimmed by 4 bases and V by 7 bases; bases with no gene match: 7.

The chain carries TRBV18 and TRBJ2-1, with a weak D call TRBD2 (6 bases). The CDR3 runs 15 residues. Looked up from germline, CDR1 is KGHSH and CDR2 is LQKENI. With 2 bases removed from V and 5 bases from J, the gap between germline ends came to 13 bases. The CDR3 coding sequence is TGTGCCAGCTCACCATCTAGCGCAACGAACAATGAGCAGTTCTTC. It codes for CASSPSSATNNEQFF.

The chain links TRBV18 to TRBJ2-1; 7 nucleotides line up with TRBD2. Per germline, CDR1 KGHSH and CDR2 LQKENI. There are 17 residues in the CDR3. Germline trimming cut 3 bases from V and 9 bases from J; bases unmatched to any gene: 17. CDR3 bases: TGTGCCAGCTCACCCACTAGCGTAAATCTCGGGGTCACTGAGCAGTTCTTC. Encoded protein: CASSPTSVNLGVTEQFF.

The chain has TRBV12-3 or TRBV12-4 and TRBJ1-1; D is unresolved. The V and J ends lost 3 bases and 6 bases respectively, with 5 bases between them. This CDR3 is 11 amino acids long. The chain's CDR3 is CASSFSAEAFF. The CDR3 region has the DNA TGTGCCAGCAGTTTTTCGGCTGAAGCTTTCTTT.

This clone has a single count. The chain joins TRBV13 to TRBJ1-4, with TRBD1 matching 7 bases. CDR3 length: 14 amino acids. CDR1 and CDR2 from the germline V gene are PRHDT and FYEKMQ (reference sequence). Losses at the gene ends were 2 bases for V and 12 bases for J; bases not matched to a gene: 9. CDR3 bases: TGTGCCAGCAGCTTATTAGGGGGCGAGGCTGAACTGTTTTTT. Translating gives CASSLLGGEAELFF.

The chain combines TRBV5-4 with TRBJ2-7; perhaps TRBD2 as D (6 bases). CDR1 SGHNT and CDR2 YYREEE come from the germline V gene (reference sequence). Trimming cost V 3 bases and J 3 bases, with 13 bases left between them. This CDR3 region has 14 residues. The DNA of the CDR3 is TGTGCCAGCAGCTCCCTTGGAGGGAGCTACGAGCAGTACTTC. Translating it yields CASSSLGGSYEQYF. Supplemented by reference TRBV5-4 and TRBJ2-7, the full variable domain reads ETGVTQSPTHLIKTRGQQVTLRCSSQSGHNTVSWYQQALGQGPQFIFQYYREEENGRGNFPPRFSGLQFPNYSSELNVNALELDDSALYLCASSSLGGSYEQYFGPGTRLTVT.